This T cell receptor (beta chain) derives from a study of T-cell reconstitution after alpha-beta-depleted transplantation in children. Study-wide points: Expanded graft clones, several hundred of them, were reportedly the source of alpha-beta T cells about two months after transplant. At one year after transplant, newly produced T cells mostly accounted for T-cell counts and diversity.

This clonotype was seen repeatedly, ten times or more. Its antigen is unknown. Preparation of the TCRbeta library was carried out with unique molecular identifiers. TCRdb analysed the PCR reads with MiXCR anew, one entry per CDR3 protein. Counted here are about 900,000 distinct CDR3 sequences, about 29% occurring once; the ten biggest clones make up about 28%. The input for sequencing was PBMCs, mostly from graft donor cells, taken 360 days after TCRalphabeta/CD19-depleted stem cell transplant. The TCR comes from a boy in the first two years of life who had a stem cell transplant for SCID, so the T cells may come from the graft donor.

DNA for the CDR3: TGTGCCAGCAGTTTCAACAGGGGGCGAATTTCTGAAGCTTTCTTT. It specifies CASSFNRGRISEAFF. The chain is built from TRBV12-3 or TRBV12-4 and TRBJ1-1; TRBD1 agrees at 9 bases. Losses at the gene ends were 3 bases for V and 6 bases for J; bases not matched to a gene: 8. The CDR3 sequence is 15 residues long.